The rows below give T cell receptor beta chains drawn from one sample of a study of immune evolution from preneoplasia to lung adenocarcinoma. Sequenced by immunoSEQ multiplex PCR; TCRdb stores in-frame clones only, minus some. The sample has some 4,000 clones, roughly 89% seen once; the top ten hold almost 4%. The sample consisted of FFPE minimally invasive lung adenocarcinoma tissue. The receptors shown here come from a donor at least 70 years old with lung adenocarcinoma. CDR3s leave out the opening cysteine and the closing phenylalanine or tryptophan. The order of the fields is V gene, CDR3 protein.

v_gene: TRBV30; CDR3aa: AWSVQDNTEAF
v_gene: TRBV2; CDR3aa: ASNQLGQGAGGYT
v_gene: TRBV11-3; CDR3aa: ASSWTGTNYNEQF
v_gene: TRBV19; CDR3aa: ASSPGQGLAYEQY
v_gene: TRBV4-3; CDR3aa: ASSQGWAGRGEKLF
v_gene: TRBV6-1; CDR3aa: ASSERYLAWTVQETQY
v_gene: TRBV5-1; CDR3aa: ASSLGQGLTEAF
v_gene: TRBV6-6; CDR3aa: ASSSGQGYHEQY
v_gene: TRBV7-9; CDR3aa: ASSSIAKNIQY
v_gene: TRBV30; CDR3aa: AWSGGGLTDTQY
v_gene: TRBV7-9; CDR3aa: ASSLTSGSFSSYEQY
v_gene: TRBV9; CDR3aa: ASSQGRGVANEKLF
v_gene: TRBV5-1; CDR3aa: ASSQEAGGDTNEQF
v_gene: TRBV28; CDR3aa: ASSFVAGTDTQY
v_gene: TRBV11-3; CDR3aa: ASSLDSREGVF
v_gene: TRBV6-5; CDR3aa: ASSYGGTGWYGYT
v_gene: TRBV19; CDR3aa: ASSSGLAAQF
v_gene: TRBV30; CDR3aa: AWSPQGGGSTDTQY
v_gene: TRBV11-2; CDR3aa: ASSWRRGGHHSYEQY
v_gene: TRBV11-2; CDR3aa: ASSFGRGTGYEQY
v_gene: TRBV9; CDR3aa: ASSYTSGSYNEQF
v_gene: TRBV12-5; CDR3aa: ASGADGKTQY
v_gene: TRBV25-1; CDR3aa: ASSVSGIRTGELF
v_gene: TRBV14; CDR3aa: ASSQTNTGELF
v_gene: TRBV29-1; CDR3aa: SVEEGQGVYEQY
v_gene: TRBV6-5; CDR3aa: ASSTQTGSNEKLF
v_gene: TRBV25-1; CDR3aa: ATLPLVLTYEQY
v_gene: TRBV5-8; CDR3aa: ASSLGLQTSTDTQY
v_gene: TRBV7-9; CDR3aa: ASSLGLVAYEQY
v_gene: TRBV6-4; CDR3aa: ASRAGDSTEAF
v_gene: TRBV30; CDR3aa: AWSSRTGNEKLF
v_gene: TRBV11-2; CDR3aa: ASSLGQETQY
v_gene: TRBV5-8; CDR3aa: ASSRWRGEQY
v_gene: TRBV4-3; CDR3aa: ASSRQRGTEAF
v_gene: TRBV29-1; CDR3aa: SVTPRESQETQY
v_gene: TRBV6-5; CDR3aa: ASKGTSGASF
v_gene: TRBV9; CDR3aa: ASSITSSFNNEQF
v_gene: TRBV19; CDR3aa: ASTVDGGNQPQH
v_gene: TRBV6-5; CDR3aa: ASSYSIWIDEQF
v_gene: TRBV9; CDR3aa: ASSVGQGANTEAF
v_gene: TRBV11-2; CDR3aa: ASSLDRETQY
v_gene: TRBV15; CDR3aa: ATSRDRDVLYGYT
v_gene: TRBV2; CDR3aa: ASSDEVMSSYEQY
v_gene: TRBV4-1; CDR3aa: ASSQGIGSANEQF
v_gene: TRBV5-5; CDR3aa: ASSLSYPSYEQY
v_gene: TRBV2; CDR3aa: ASEWEADTQY
v_gene: TRBV29-1; CDR3aa: SVAHGTGGETQY
v_gene: TRBV11-3; CDR3aa: ASSLGQGNTEAF